Shown below are 9 T cell receptor beta chains from a single sample sequenced in a study of T-cell reconstitution after alpha-beta-depleted transplantation in children. The TCRbeta library was prepared with unique molecular identifiers. TCRdb re-analysed the PCR reads in MiXCR, keeping a single row per CDR3 protein. The sample lists fewer than 550,000 distinct CDR3 sequences; approximately 10% were seen once. The sample here was PBMCs, mostly from graft donor cells, taken 180 days after TCRalphabeta/CD19-depleted stem cell transplant. Source of these receptors: a female patient aged 2-15 years who had a stem cell transplant for aplastic anemia, so the T cells may come from the graft donor.

This clonotype was counted at least ten times. The CDR3 is CSTLDSNEQYF. The CDR3 DNA follows: TGCAGCACCTTGGACAGTAACGAGCAGTACTTC. The chain uses TRBV29-1 and TRBJ2-7, with D perhaps TRBD1 (6 bases). The germline gives CDR1 SQVTM, CDR2 ANQGSEA. The length of the CDR3 is 11 residues. V dropped 8 bases and J dropped 5 bases, with 13 bases sitting between them.

This clonotype was counted between two and nine times. The chain couples TRBV20-1 to TRBJ2-2; 8 bases match TRBD2. Looked up from germline, CDR1 is DFQATT and CDR2 is SNEGSKA (reference sequence). There are 15 residues in the CDR3. Losses at the gene ends were 5 bases for V and 1 base for J; bases not matched to a gene: 6. CDR3 in amino acids: CSAPSSGLNTGELFF. In DNA, the CDR3 is TGCAGTGCTCCCTCTAGCGGGCTGAACACCGGGGAGCTGTTTTTT.

The gene calls are TRBV5-1 and TRBJ2-5; D may correspond to TRBD1 or TRBD2 (5 bases each). Trimming removed 1 base from V and 4 bases from J, with 14 bases in between. CDR3 length: 15 amino acids. Per germline, CDR1 SGHRS and CDR2 YFSETQ. The CDR3 loop reads CASSLRGEARETQYF. The DNA for the CDR3 is TGCGCCAGCAGCTTGAGGGGAGAAGCACGAGAGACCCAGTACTTC.

A single count supports this clonotype. The chain employs TRBV6-1 and TRBJ2-1; TRBD2 aligns across 11 bases. Germline V lookup: CDR1 MNHNS, CDR2 SASEGT. The CDR3 covers 15 residues. V was pared by 6 bases and J by 6 bases, with 7 bases of the junction left unmatched. CDR3 loop: CASRRTSGRRNEQFF. The CDR3 bases are TGTGCCAGCAGGCGTACTAGCGGGAGACGCAATGAGCAGTTCTTC.

This clonotype was observed once. The chain recombines TRBV7-8 with TRBJ2-7; 13 positions agree with TRBD2. The germline V gene encodes CDR1 SGHVS and CDR2 FQNEAQ. This CDR3 is built from 17 residues. CDR3 bases: TGTGCCACCAGCTTCAATGGACTAGCGGGAGCACCCTACGAGCAGTACGTC. It is translated as CATSFNGLAGAPYEQYV.

The V call is TRBV15, the J call TRBJ2-3, with 8 bases fitting TRBD1. V trimming: 0 bases; J trimming: 2 bases; junction bases outside the gene matches: 1. The CDR3 runs 15 residues. The V gene's germline CDR1 is LNHNV and CDR2 YYDKDF (reference sequence). CDR3 DNA sequence: TGTGCCACCAGCAGAGAACAGGGGGACACAGATACGCAGTATTTT. Translation gives CATSREQGDTDTQYF.

The chain combines TRBV29-1 with TRBJ1-4, with D hard to call. V lost 4 bases to trimming and J lost 13 bases, with 10 bases between them. CDR3 length: 10 amino acids. The germline V gene has CDR1 SQVTM and CDR2 ANQGSEA. The CDR3 reads CSVALPPLFF. As DNA, the CDR3 is TGCAGCGTTGCCCTCCCCCCACTGTTTTTT.

This clonotype was counted between two and nine times. The CDR3 DNA reads TGTGCCAGCAGCTTCCAACTAGCGGGAGTTGGTGAGCAGTTCTTC. Amino acid sequence: CASSFQLAGVGEQFF. The chain has TRBV7-3 and TRBJ2-1, with 11 nucleotides matching TRBD2. The germline V gene has CDR1 SGHTA and CDR2 FQGTGA. This CDR3 region has 15 residues. V lost 3 bases, J lost 9 bases, and 7 bases stayed unmatched. Supplemented by reference TRBV7-3 and TRBJ2-1, the full variable domain reads GAGVSQTPSNKVTEKGKYVELRCDPISGHTALYWYRQSLGQGPEFLIYFQGTGAADDSGLPNDRFFAVRPEGSVSTLKIQRTERGDSAVYLCASSFQLAGVGEQFFGPGTRLTVL.

This clonotype was found a few times. CDR3: CASSKGMLKQGGDLNTQYF. In DNA, the CDR3 is TGTGCCAGCAGCAAAGGGATGCTTAAACAGGGAGGCGACTTAAATACGCAGTATTTT. The rearrangement joins TRBV21-1 to TRBJ2-3; the DNA was not used to check the table's D call, TRBD1. TRBV21-1 is a documented pseudogene. This CDR3 comprises 19 residues.